This T cell receptor beta chain is from a study of cytomegalovirus exposure and HLA in healthy donors. Remarks on this clone: The antigen is undetermined.

Overall study results and limits: Productive rates of about 90% or about 30% were seen for most TCR beta V segments in an earlier analysis. What TCR beta sequences reportedly achieved was accurate prediction of HLA-A and HLA-B alleles in most subjects. Later on, an analysis found that several of the most significant clusters appeared to be linked to common viral pathogens, which included parvovirus B19.

A multiplex PCR was run with 60 Vbeta primers and 13 Jbeta primers. The data were produced by immunoSEQ multiplex PCR, yet TCRdb's version contains in-frame clones alone and is incomplete. The table records approximately 150,000 clones, 70% of them present only once. The germline CDR1 and CDR2 sequences are GTSNPN and SVGIG (reference sequence). V was pared by 0 bases and J by 0 bases, with 15 bases between. The CDR3 length is 17 residues. The chain has TRBV30 and TRBJ1-3; tentatively, D is TRBD1 (5 bases). The clonotype was recovered from a man between 18 and 35 years old in good health and CMV-seropositive. The sequencing sample was made of PBMCs. DNA of the CDR3: TGTGCCTGGAGTGTACGACAGCGCAGGATCTCTGGAAACACCATATATTTT. Translating gives CAWSVRQRRISGNTIYF.